Listed below are T cell receptor beta chains from one sample, sequenced in a study of Graves' ophthalmopathy and Graves' hyperthyroidism. TCRdb reanalysed the multiplex PCR reads using MiXCR and keeps one entry per CDR3 protein. Of about 590,000 distinct CDR3 sequences in the sample, roughly 39% were seen once. Sample: peripheral blood or thyroid tissue (not recorded which). The receptor source for this set is an adult man with Graves' hyperthyroidism. CDR3s include the opening cysteine and the closing phenylalanine or tryptophan. A D gene is named only where the DNA matches it firmly. Size tells how often a clone was seen (once, few, many) or the class of an expanded clone, and some rows leave it out.

TRBD1	TRBV7-6	TRBJ2-5	many	CASSPSRDRYQETQYF	TGTGCCAGCAGCCCAAGCCGGGACAGGTACCAAGAGACCCAGTACTTC
NA	TRBV25-1	TRBJ1-4	many	CASRDGGNEKLFF	TGTGCCAGCAGGGACGGCGGGAATGAAAAACTGTTTTTT
TRBD1	TRBV29-1	TRBJ1-1	once	CSVDVVDRGRTEAFF	TGCAGCGTTGATGTGGTGGACAGGGGAAGAACTGAAGCTTTCTTT
TRBD1	TRBV20-1	TRBJ1-2	many	CSATGGDYGYTF	TGCAGTGCTACAGGGGGCGACTATGGCTACACCTTC
TRBD1	TRBV13	TRBJ2-7	NA	CASSFQHGTDSYEQYF	TGTGCCAGCAGCTTCCAACACGGGACAGACTCCTACGAGCAGTACTTC
TRBD1	TRBV7-4	TRBJ1-4	NA	CASRMGQGGHNEKLFF	TGTGCCAGCAGAATGGGACAGGGGGGCCACAATGAAAAACTGTTTTTT
TRBD1	TRBV10-3	TRBJ1-3	once	CAISDGLAGQSGNTIYF	TGTGCCATCAGTGACGGCCTAGCGGGACAGTCAGGAAACACCATATATTTT
TRBD2	TRBV7-8	TRBJ2-5	NA	CASSGRGTLKETQYF	TGTGCCAGCAGCGGGCGGGGGACCTTGAAAGAGACCCAGTACTTC
NA	TRBV4-2	TRBJ1-2	NA	CASSQEAAAGVDYGYTF	TGTGCCAGCAGCCAAGAGGCCGCGGCGGGGGTTGACTATGGCTACACCTTC
NA	TRBV20-1	TRBJ2-7	many	CSAGGTYEQYF	TGCAGTGCGGGCGGGACCTACGAGCAGTACTTC
TRBD1	TRBV24-1	TRBJ1-2	few	CATRQGSRGGHTF	TGTGCCACCAGACAGGGGTCTCGGGGTGGCCACACCTTC
TRBD1	TRBV12-3/TRBV12-4	TRBJ2-7	many	CASNPGTGSYEQYF	TGTGCCAGCAACCCCGGGACAGGGTCCTACGAGCAGTACTTC
NA	TRBV5-6	TRBJ2-7	many	CASSFESGLEQYF	TGTGCCAGCAGCTTCGAATCAGGGCTCGAGCAGTACTTC
NA	TRBV7-2	TRBJ2-2	many	CASSARYTGELFF	TGTGCCAGCAGCGCTAGATACACCGGGGAGCTGTTTTTT
TRBD2	TRBV7-3	TRBJ2-6	NA	CASSKGLAGANVLTF	TGTGCCAGCAGCAAGGGACTAGCGGGGGCCAACGTCCTGACTTTC
TRBD1	TRBV5-1	TRBJ1-2	many	CASSPGQGGRSYTF	TGCGCCAGCAGCCCGGGACAGGGAGGGCGAAGCTACACCTTC
TRBD1	TRBV12-3/TRBV12-4	TRBJ1-2	few	CASSGPGQGALHTF	TGTGCCAGCAGTGGTCCGGGACAGGGGGCACTCCACACCTTC
NA	TRBV7-9	TRBJ2-7	NA	CASSFRRPELGEQYF	TGTGCCAGCAGCTTCCGAAGGCCCGAGTTGGGGGAGCAGTACTTC
TRBD1	TRBV30	TRBJ1-2	few	CAWSNRGRNHGYTF	TGTGCCTGGAGTAACAGGGGGCGCAACCATGGCTACACCTTC
NA	TRBV7-2	TRBJ1-5	few	CASSQASVGNQPQHF	TGTGCCAGCAGCCAAGCAAGCGTGGGCAATCAGCCCCAGCATTTT
NA	TRBV5-1	TRBJ1-5	many	CASSLAPGRNQPQHF	TGCGCCAGCAGCTTGGCTCCGGGACGCAATCAGCCCCAGCATTTT
NA	TRBV7-8	TRBJ2-2	NA	CASSPRRLVRAGKLFF	TGTGCCAGCAGCCCGCGACGACTAGTTAGGGCCGGGAAGCTGTTTTTT
NA	TRBV20-1	TRBJ2-2	many	CSARDGGTGELFF	TGCAGTGCTAGAGATGGAGGCACCGGGGAGCTGTTTTTT
NA	TRBV15	TRBJ2-3	many	CATSRDREYTDTQYF	TGTGCCACCAGCAGAGATCGGGAGTACACAGATACGCAGTATTTT
NA	TRBV20-1	TRBJ1-1	NA	CSARDQAGTEAFF	TGCAGTGCTAGAGATCAAGCGGGCACTGAAGCTTTCTTT
NA	TRBV7-6	TRBJ2-1	NA	CASSLESSNEQFF	TGTGCCAGCAGCTTAGAATCCTCCAATGAGCAGTTCTTC
TRBD1	TRBV29-1	TRBJ1-1	many	CSAPDRGNTEAFF	TGCAGCGCTCCGGACAGGGGAAACACTGAAGCTTTCTTT
TRBD2	TRBV5-6	TRBJ2-5	few	CASSLGPERGGLETQYF	TGTGCCAGCAGCTTGGGGCCTGAACGGGGGGGCCTCGAGACCCAGTACTTC
NA	TRBV20-1	TRBJ1-1	few	CAWSIAGHLNTEAFF	TGTGCCTGGAGTATAGCGGGACATCTGAACACTGAAGCTTTCTTT
NA	TRBV20-1	TRBJ1-6	many	CSAREGTPGANSPLHF	TGCAGTGCTAGAGAGGGGACGCCTGGGGCTAATTCACCCCTCCACTTT
TRBD2	TRBV7-9	TRBJ2-7	few	CASSYGPSGSSYEQYF	TGTGCCAGCAGCTACGGGCCTAGCGGGAGCTCCTACGAGCAGTACTTC
NA	TRBV12-3/TRBV12-4	TRBJ1-1	many	CASSYGGYAEAFF	TGTGCCAGCAGTTACGGGGGTTACGCTGAAGCTTTCTTT
NA	TRBV20-1	TRBJ2-5	many	CSARDEGLQETQYF	TGCAGTGCTAGAGATGAAGGACTACAAGAGACCCAGTACTTC
NA	TRBV5-4	TRBJ1-2	few	CAWSVGGQGYGYTF	TGTGCCTGGAGTGTAGGAGGGCAAGGGTATGGCTACACCTTC
TRBD1	TRBV14	TRBJ1-1	many	CASSLGTGGNTEAFF	TGTGCCAGCAGCCTCGGGACAGGGGGCAACACTGAAGCTTTCTTT
NA	TRBV7-8	TRBJ2-6	NA	CASSLAPGTNVLTF	TGTGCCAGCAGCTTAGCGCCCGGGACCAACGTCCTGACTTTC
TRBD1	TRBV20-1	TRBJ1-5	NA	CSALRQGNQPQHF	TGCAGTGCCTTACGACAGGGAAATCAGCCCCAGCATTTT
TRBD2	TRBV7-9	TRBJ2-5	many	CASSLILARGGETQYF	TGTGCCAGCAGCCTCATCTTAGCCCGCGGGGGAGAGACCCAGTACTTC
NA	TRBV24-1	TRBJ2-1	NA	CATSVGGSSNEQFF	TGTGCCACCAGTGTAGGAGGTAGCTCGAATGAGCAGTTCTTC
TRBD1	TRBV13	TRBJ1-1	many	CASSWTGGQTEAFF	TGTGCCAGCAGCTGGACAGGGGGCCAAACTGAAGCTTTCTTT
TRBD2	TRBV12-3/TRBV12-4	TRBJ2-3	NA	CASSPRTSGGRDTQYF	TGTGCCAGCAGTCCTCGGACTAGCGGGGGCCGGGATACGCAGTATTTT
TRBD1	TRBV13	TRBJ1-1	many	CASSMTGTTEAFF	TGTGCCAGCAGCATGACAGGGACCACTGAAGCTTTCTTT
NA	TRBV20-1	TRBJ1-5	many	CSASWGTGNNQPQHF	TGCAGTGCTTCTTGGGGGACTGGAAACAATCAGCCCCAGCATTTT
NA	TRBV7-9	TRBJ1-2	NA	CASSRTGSF	TGTGCCAGCAGCCGTACCGGGTCCTTC
NA	TRBV14	TRBJ1-1	many	CASSQDQGRYTEAFF	TGTGCCAGCAGCCAAGATCAGGGGCGTTATACTGAAGCTTTCTTT
NA	TRBV11-1	TRBJ1-6	NA	CASSLSGALRSPLHF	TGTGCCAGCAGCCTATCCGGGGCGCTCAGGTCACCCCTCCACTTT
NA	TRBV5-1	TRBJ2-3	once	CASSFQTSTDTQYF	TGCGCCAGCAGCTTTCAGACAAGCACAGATACGCAGTATTTT
TRBD1	TRBV5-1	TRBJ2-1	NA	CASSWADGTGYNEQFF	TGCGCCAGCAGCTGGGCCGACGGGACAGGGTACAATGAGCAGTTCTTC
NA	TRBV13	TRBJ2-3	NA	CASSARVGDTQYF	TGTGCCAGCAGCGCCCGAGTGGGAGATACGCAGTATTTT
NA	TRBV20-1	TRBJ2-7	many	CSARPPYYYEQYF	TGCAGTGCTAGACCCCCCTATTACTACGAGCAGTACTTC
NA	TRBV20-1	TRBJ1-1	few	CITRKREVEEGNTEAFF	TGCATAACACGGAAAAGGGAAGTTGAAGAGGGGAACACTGAAGCTTTCTTT
NA	TRBV29-1	TRBJ2-5	many	CSVIAEETQYF	TGCAGCGTTATAGCGGAAGAGACCCAGTACTTC
NA	TRBV7-8	TRBJ1-6	NA	CASSVAGETYNSPLHF	TGTGCCAGCAGCGTAGCTGGGGAGACATATAATTCACCCCTCCACTTT
NA	TRBV12-5	TRBJ2-5	NA	CASSYSSGRLGETQYF	TGTGCCAGCAGTTACTCGAGCGGCCGCCTAGGGGAGACCCAGTACTTC
NA	TRBV5-4	TRBJ1-5	NA	CASSLGPDSGQPQHF	TGTGCCAGCAGCTTGGGCCCAGACAGTGGTCAGCCCCAGCATTTT
NA	TRBV6-2/TRBV6-3	TRBJ1-2	many	CASRTAGTLYGYTF	TGTGCCAGCAGGACCGCCGGGACCCTCTATGGCTACACCTTC
TRBD1	TRBV24-1	TRBJ2-7	few	CASSPTFGTGVGLAYEQYF	TGTGCCAGCAGTCCTACCTTCGGGACAGGGGTCGGTCTTGCCTACGAGCAGTACTTC
NA	TRBV7-3	TRBJ1-6	NA	CASSVGSVDSPLHF	TGTGCCAGCAGCGTAGGGTCGGTGGATTCACCCCTCCACTTT
TRBD1	TRBV7-4	TRBJ2-6	NA	CASSSGQGNSGANVLTF	TGTGCCAGCAGCTCAGGACAGGGGAACTCTGGGGCCAACGTCCTGACTTTC